Included here is one TCR beta chain sequence, with context. Profiling relied on immunoSEQ multiplex PCR, and the TCRdb table lists in-frame clones only, not all of them. Found here are under 150,000 clones, about 85% of them singletons; the top ten hold roughly 4.5%. This sample is part of a study of blood T cell repertoires in COVID-19. Material: peripheral blood. The clonotype originates from a human donor in a cohort sampled during active COVID-19.

The chain's CDR3 is CASSYVTGGLYNEQFF. CDR3 bases: TGTGCCAGCAGTTACGTTACGGGGGGCCTCTACAATGAGCAGTTCTTC. V and J are TRBV6-5 and TRBJ2-1; D is perhaps TRBD2 (7 bases). The CDR3 totals 16 residues. Trimming pared 2 bases from V and 3 bases from J, leaving 14 bases between. Germline-derived CDR1 and CDR2 are MNHEY and SVGAGI.